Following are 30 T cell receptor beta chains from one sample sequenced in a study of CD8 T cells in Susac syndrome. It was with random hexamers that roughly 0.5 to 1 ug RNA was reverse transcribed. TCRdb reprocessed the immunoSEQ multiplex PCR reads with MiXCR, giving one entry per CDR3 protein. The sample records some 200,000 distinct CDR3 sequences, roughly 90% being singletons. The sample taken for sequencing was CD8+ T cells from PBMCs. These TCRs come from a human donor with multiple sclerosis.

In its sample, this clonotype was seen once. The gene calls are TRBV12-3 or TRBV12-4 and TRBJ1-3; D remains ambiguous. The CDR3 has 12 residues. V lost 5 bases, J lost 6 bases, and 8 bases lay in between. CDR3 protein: CASSLGPNTIYF. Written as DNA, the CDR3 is TGTGCCAGCAGTCTTGGACCAAACACCATATATTTT.

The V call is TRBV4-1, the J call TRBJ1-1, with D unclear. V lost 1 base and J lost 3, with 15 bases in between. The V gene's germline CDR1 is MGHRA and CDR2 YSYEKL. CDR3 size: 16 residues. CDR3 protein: CASSQVIPLGYTEAFF. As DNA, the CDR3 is TGCGCCAGCAGCCAAGTTATCCCACTCGGATACACTGAAGCTTTCTTT.

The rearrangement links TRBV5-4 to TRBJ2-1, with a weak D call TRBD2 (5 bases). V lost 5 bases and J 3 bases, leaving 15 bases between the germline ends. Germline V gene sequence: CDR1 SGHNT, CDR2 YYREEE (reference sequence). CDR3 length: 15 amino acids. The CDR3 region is CASRTNRGNYNEQFF. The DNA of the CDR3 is TGTGCCAGCAGAACAAACCGGGGAAACTACAATGAGCAGTTCTTC. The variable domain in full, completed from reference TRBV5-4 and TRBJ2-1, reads ETGVTQSPTHLIKTRGQQVTLRCSSQSGHNTVSWYQQALGQGPQFIFQYYREEENGRGNFPPRFSGLQFPNYSSELNVNALELDDSALYLCASRTNRGNYNEQFFGPGTRLTVL.

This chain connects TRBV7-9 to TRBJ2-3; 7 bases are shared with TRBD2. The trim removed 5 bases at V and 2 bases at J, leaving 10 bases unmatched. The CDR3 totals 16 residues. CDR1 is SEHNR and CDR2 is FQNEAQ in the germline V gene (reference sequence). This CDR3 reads CASSQPSGGNTDTQYF. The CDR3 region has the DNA TGTGCCAGCAGCCAGCCTAGCGGAGGGAACACAGATACGCAGTATTTT.

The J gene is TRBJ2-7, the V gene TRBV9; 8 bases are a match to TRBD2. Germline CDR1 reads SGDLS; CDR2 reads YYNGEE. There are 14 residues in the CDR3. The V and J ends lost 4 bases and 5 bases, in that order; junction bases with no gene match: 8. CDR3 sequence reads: CASSPGGVPHEQYF. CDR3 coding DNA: TGTGCCAGCAGCCCCGGGGGGGTGCCCCACGAGCAGTACTTC. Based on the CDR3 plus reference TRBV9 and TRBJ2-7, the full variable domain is DSGVTQTPKHLITATGQRVTLRCSPRSGDLSVYWYQQSLDQGLQFLIQYYNGEERAKGNILERFSAQQFPDLHSELNLSSLELGDSALYFCASSPGGVPHEQYFGPGTRLTVT.

CDR3 bases: TGTGCCAGCAGTTTACTTCGTCCACAGGGGCCCGGGGAGCTGTTTTTT. It encodes CASSLLRPQGPGELFF. The chain recombines TRBV12-3 or TRBV12-4 with TRBJ2-2, with 7 bases that match TRBD1. The CDR3 contains 16 residues. The V and J ends lost 2 bases and 6 bases, in that order; junction bases with no gene match: 9.

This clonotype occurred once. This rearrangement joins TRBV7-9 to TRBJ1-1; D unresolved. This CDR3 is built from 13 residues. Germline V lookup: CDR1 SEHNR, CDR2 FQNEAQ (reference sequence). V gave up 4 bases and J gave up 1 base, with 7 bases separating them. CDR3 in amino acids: CASSSLWNTEAFF. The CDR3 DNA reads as TGTGCCAGCAGCTCCCTGTGGAACACTGAAGCTTTCTTT.

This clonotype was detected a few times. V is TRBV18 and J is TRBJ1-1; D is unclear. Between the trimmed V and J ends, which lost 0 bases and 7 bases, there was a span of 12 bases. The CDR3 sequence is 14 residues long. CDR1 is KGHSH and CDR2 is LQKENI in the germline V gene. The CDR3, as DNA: TGTGCCAGCTCACCACCGCACAGTCCCTTTGAAGCTTTCTTT. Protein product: CASSPPHSPFEAFF.

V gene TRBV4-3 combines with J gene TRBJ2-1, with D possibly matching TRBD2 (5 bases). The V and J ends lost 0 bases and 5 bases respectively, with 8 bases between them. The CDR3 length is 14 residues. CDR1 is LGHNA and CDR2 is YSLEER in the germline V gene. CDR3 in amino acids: CASSQDGRDNEQFF. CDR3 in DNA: TGCGCCAGCAGCCAAGACGGGCGGGACAATGAGCAGTTCTTC.

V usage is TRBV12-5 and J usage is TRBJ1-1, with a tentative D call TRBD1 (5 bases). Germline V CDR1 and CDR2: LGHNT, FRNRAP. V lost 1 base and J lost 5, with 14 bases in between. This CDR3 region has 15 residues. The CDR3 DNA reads TGTGCTAGTGGTTTGGACACTACAGGTTTTACTGAAGCTTTCTTT. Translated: CASGLDTTGFTEAFF.

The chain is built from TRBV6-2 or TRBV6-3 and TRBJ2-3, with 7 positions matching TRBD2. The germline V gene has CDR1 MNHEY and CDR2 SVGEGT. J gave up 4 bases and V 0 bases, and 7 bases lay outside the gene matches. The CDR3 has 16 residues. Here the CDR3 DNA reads TGTGCCAGCAGTTACTCGGTTGGCGGGAGTTCAGATACGCAGTATTTT. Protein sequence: CASSYSVGGSSDTQYF.

The CDR3 here is CASSERFTAGTPNEQFF. The CDR3 DNA is TGTGCCAGCAGTGAAAGGTTTACTGCCGGGACTCCCAATGAGCAGTTCTTC. The chain employs TRBV6-1 and TRBJ2-1; weak D call: TRBD2 (6 bases). V gave up 2 bases and J gave up 6 bases, with 20 bases separating them. From germline, CDR1 is MNHNS and CDR2 SASEGT. This CDR3 is 17 amino acids long.

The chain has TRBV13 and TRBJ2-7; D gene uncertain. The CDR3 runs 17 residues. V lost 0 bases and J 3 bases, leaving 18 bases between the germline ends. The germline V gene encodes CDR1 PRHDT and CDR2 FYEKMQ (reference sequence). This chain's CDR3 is CASSLGPLGRRYYEQYF. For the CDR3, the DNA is TGTGCCAGCAGCTTAGGGCCCTTAGGCAGAAGATACTACGAGCAGTACTTC.

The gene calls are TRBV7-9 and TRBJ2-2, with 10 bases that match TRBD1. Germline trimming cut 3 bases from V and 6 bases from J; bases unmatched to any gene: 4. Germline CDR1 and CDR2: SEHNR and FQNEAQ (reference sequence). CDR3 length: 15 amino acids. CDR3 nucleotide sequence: TGTGCCAGCAGCTTCGGACAGGGGGGTCCCGGGGAGCTGTTTTTT. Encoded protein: CASSFGQGGPGELFF.

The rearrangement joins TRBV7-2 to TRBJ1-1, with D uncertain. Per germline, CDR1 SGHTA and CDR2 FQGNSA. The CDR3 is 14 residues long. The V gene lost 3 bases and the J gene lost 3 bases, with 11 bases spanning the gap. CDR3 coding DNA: TGTGCCAGCAGCTTTGACCCGGGGTACACTGAAGCTTTCTTT. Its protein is CASSFDPGYTEAFF.

The DNA of the CDR3 is TGTGCCTGGAGTGTCGGTCACTACGAGCAGTACTTC. Its translation: CAWSVGHYEQYF. V gene TRBV30 combines with J gene TRBJ2-7; unclear D gene. The CDR3 extends over 12 amino acids. Trimming took off 0 bases at V and 3 bases at J, with 6 bases between the two ends. The germline V gene encodes CDR1 GTSNPN and CDR2 SVGIG (reference sequence).

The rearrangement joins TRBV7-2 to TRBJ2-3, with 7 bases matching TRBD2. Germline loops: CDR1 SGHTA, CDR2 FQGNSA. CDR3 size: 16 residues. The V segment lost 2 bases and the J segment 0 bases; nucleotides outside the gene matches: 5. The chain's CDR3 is CASSLLGGSSTDTQYF. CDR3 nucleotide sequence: TGTGCCAGCAGCTTACTGGGAGGGTCTAGCACAGATACGCAGTATTTT.

CDR3 nucleotides: TGTGCCAGTAGTATAGCCAACAGGGGGTGGAGGAACACTGAAGCTTTCTTT. Translation: CASSIANRGWRNTEAFF. The rearrangement joins TRBV19 to TRBJ1-1; 8 bases line up with TRBD1. J lost 1 base, V lost 1 base, and 8 bases had no gene match. The germline V gene encodes CDR1 LNHDA and CDR2 SQIVND (reference sequence). This CDR3 has 17 residues. The whole variable domain, filled in from reference TRBV19 and TRBJ1-1, reads DGGITQSPKYLFRKEGQNVTLSCEQNLNHDAMYWYRQDPGQGLRLIYYSQIVNDFQKGDIAEGYSVSREKKESFPLTVTSAQKNPTAFYLCASSIANRGWRNTEAFFGQGTRLTVV.

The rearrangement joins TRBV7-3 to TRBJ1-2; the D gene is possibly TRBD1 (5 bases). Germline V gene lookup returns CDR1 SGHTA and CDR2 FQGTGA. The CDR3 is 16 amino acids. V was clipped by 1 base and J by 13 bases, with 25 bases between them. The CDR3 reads CASSLSPRGDGLSFTF. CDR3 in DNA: TGTGCCAGCAGCTTAAGCCCAAGGGGAGATGGCTTAAGCTTCACCTTC.

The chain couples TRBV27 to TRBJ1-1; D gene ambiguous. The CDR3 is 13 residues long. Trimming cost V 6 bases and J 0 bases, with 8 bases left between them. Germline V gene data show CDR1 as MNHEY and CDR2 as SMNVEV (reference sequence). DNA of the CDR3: TGTGCCAGCAGGTCGACGGTGAACACTGAAGCTTTCTTT. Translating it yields CASRSTVNTEAFF.

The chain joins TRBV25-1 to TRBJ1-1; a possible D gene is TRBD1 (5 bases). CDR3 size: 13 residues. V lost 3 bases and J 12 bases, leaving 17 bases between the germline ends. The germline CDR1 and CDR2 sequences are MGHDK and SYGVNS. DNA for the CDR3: TGTGCCAGCAGTGAGGAGGGAGAGGGGAAAACTTTCTTT. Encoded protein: CASSEEGEGKTFF.

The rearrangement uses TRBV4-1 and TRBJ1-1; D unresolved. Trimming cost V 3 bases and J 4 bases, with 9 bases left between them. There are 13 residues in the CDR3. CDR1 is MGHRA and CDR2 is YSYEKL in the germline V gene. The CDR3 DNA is TGCGCCAGCAGCCAGACCCGGGGCACTGAAGCTTTCTTT. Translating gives CASSQTRGTEAFF.

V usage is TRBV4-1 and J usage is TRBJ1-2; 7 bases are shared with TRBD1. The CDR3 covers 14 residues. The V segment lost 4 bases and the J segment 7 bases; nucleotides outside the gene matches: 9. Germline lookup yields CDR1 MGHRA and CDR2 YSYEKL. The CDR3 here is CASSPEGRGPGYTF. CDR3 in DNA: TGCGCCAGCAGCCCCGAGGGTAGGGGGCCTGGCTACACCTTC.

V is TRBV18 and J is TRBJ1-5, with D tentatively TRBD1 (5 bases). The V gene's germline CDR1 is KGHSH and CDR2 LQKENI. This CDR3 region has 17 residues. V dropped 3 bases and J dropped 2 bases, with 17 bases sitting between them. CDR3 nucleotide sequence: TGTGCCAGCTCACCGTGGCCACCAACACAGGGCAATCAGCCCCAGCATTTT. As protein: CASSPWPPTQGNQPQHF.

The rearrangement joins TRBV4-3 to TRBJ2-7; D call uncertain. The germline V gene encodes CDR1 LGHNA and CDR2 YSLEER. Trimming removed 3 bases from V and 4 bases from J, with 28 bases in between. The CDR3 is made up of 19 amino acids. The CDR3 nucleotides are TGCGCCAGCAGCCATCTGGTCGGATCACACTCAGAAAAACCTTACGAGCAGTACTTC. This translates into CASSHLVGSHSEKPYEQYF.

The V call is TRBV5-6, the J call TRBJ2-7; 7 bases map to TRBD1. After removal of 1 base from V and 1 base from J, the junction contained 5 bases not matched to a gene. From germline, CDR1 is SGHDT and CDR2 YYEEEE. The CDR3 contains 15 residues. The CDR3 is CASSLWDSLSYEQYF. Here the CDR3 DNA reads TGTGCCAGCAGCTTGTGGGACAGCCTTTCCTACGAGCAGTACTTC.

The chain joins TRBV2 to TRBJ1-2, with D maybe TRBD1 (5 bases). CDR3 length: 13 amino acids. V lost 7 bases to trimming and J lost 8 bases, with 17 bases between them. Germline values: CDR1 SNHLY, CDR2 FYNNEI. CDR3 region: CASKGTLSGGYTF. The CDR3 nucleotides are TGTGCCAGCAAAGGGACTCTCTCAGGGGGCTACACCTTC.

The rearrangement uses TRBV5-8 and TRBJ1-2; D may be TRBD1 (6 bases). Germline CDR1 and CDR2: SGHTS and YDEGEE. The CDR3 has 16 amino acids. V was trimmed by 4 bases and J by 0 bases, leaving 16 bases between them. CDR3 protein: CASSPTGGNTNYGYTF. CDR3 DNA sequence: TGTGCCAGCAGCCCGACAGGCGGGAACACTAACTATGGCTACACCTTC.

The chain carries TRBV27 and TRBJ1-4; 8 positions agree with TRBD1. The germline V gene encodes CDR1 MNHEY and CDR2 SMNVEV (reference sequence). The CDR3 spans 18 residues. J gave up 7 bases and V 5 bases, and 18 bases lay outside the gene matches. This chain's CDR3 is CASSATGARTPEGEKLFF. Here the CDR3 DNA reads TGTGCCAGCAGTGCGACAGGGGCCCGTACTCCCGAGGGTGAAAAACTGTTTTTT.

Here the CDR3 DNA reads TGTGCCAGCAGCCTTAAAGAAGCTCTAGCGGGAAGATACAATGAGCAGTTCTTC. It translates to CASSLKEALAGRYNEQFF. The genes are TRBV11-1 and TRBJ2-1, with TRBD2 matching 9 bases. Germline V lookup: CDR1 SGHAT, CDR2 FQDESV (reference sequence). The CDR3 is made up of 18 amino acids. Losses at the gene ends were 5 bases for V and 4 bases for J; bases not matched to a gene: 15.